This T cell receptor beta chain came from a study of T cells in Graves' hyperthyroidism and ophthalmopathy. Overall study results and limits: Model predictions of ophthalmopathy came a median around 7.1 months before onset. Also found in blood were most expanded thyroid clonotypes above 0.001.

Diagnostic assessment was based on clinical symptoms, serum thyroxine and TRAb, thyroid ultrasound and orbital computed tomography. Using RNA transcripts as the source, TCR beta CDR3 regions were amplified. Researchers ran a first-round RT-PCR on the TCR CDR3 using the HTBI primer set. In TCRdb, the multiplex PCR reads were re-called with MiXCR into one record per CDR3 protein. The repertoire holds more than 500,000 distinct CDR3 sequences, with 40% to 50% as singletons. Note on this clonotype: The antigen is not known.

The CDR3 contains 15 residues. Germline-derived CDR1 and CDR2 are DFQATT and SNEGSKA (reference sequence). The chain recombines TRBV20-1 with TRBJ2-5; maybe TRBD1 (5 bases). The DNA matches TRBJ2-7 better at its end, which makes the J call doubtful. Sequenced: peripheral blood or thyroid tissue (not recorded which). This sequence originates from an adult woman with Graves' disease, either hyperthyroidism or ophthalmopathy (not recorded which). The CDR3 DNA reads TGCAGTGCTAGAGATCCAGTCAGGGTATCCCGCGAGCAGTACTTC. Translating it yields CSARDPVRVSREQYF.